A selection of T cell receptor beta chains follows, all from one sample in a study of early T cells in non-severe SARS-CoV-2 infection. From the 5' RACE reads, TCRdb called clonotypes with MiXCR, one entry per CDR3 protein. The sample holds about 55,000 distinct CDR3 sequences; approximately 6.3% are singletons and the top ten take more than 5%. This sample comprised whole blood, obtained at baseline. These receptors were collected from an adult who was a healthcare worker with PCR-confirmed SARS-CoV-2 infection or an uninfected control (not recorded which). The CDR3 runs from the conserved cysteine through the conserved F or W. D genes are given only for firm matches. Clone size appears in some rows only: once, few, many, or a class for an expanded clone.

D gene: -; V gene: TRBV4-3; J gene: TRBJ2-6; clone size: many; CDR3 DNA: TGCGCCAGCAGCCGCAGAGGTTCTGGGGCCAACGTCCTGACTTTC; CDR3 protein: CASSRRGSGANVLTF
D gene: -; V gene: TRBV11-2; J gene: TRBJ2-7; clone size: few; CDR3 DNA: TGTGCCAGCAGCTTAGCGGAGCAGTACTTC; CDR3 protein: CASSLAEQYF
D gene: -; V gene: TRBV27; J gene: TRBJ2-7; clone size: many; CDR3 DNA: TGTGCCAGCAGCCGAGGACCCGCCTACGAGCAGTACTTC; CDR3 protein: CASSRGPAYEQYF
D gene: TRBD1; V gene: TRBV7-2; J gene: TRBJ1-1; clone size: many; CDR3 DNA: TGTGCCAGCAGCTTAAGGACAGGGGGCACTGAAGCTTTCTTT; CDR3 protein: CASSLRTGGTEAFF
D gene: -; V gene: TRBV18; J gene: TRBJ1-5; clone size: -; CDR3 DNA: TGTGCCAGCTCACCAACCGGGATCGTTAGCAATCAGCCCCAGCATTTT; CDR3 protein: CASSPTGIVSNQPQHF
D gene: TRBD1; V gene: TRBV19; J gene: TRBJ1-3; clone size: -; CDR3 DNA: TGTGCCAGTAGTCTCCCGGGACAGTATGGAAACACCATATATTTT; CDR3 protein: CASSLPGQYGNTIYF
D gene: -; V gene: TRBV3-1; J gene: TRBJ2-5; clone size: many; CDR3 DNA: TGTGCCAGCAGCCAAGATAGTAGGGAGGCGGAGACCCAGTACTTC; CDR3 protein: CASSQDSREAETQYF
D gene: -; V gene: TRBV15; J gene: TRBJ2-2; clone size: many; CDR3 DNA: TGTGCCACCAGCAGAGATAGGGAGACCGGGGAGCTGTTTTTT; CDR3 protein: CATSRDRETGELFF
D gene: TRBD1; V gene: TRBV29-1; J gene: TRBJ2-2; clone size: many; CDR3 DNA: TGCAGCGTCCCCACCGGGACAGGGGATTCCGGGGAGCTGTTTTTT; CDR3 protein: CSVPTGTGDSGELFF
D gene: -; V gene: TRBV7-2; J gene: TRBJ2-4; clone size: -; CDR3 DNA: TGTGCCAGCAGCCTAAGAAGGTCTGAGGGCATTCAGTACTTC; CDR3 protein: CASSLRRSEGIQYF
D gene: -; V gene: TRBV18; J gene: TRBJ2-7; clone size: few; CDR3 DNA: TGTGCCAGCTCACCAGAGGGACATAGCCCCTCCGAGCAGTACTTC; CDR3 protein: CASSPEGHSPSEQYF
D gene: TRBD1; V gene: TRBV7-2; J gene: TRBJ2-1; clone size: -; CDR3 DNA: TGTGCCAGCAGCGGCCAGGGGGCCTACAATGAGCAGTTCTTC; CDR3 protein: CASSGQGAYNEQFF
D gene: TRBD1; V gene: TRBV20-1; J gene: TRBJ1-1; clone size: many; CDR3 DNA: TGCAGTGCGGCCGCGACAGGGGTTAAGTACACTGAAGCTTTCTTT; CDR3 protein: CSAAATGVKYTEAFF
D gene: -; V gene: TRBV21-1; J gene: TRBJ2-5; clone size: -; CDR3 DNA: TGTGCCAGCAGCAAAGGACAAGAGACCCAGTACTTC; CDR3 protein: CASSKGQETQYF
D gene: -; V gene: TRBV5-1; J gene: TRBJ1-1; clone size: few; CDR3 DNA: TGCGCCAGCAGCTTGGAATTGTCGGGGAACACTGAAGCTTTCTTT; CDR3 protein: CASSLELSGNTEAFF
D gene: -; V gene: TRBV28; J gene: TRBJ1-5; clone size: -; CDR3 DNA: TGTGCCAGCAGCTCGGCCCGGGGGGGCAATCAGCCCCAGCATTTT; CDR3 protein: CASSSARGGNQPQHF
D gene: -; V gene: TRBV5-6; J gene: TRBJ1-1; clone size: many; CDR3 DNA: TGTGCCAGCAGCTTGGGGGACACGATGAACACTGAAGCTTTCTTT; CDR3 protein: CASSLGDTMNTEAFF
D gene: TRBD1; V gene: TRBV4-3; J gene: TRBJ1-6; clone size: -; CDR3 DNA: TGCGCCAGCAGCCAAGAAGGGGGCGTATCCCTCCACTTT; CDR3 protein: CASSQEGGVSLHF
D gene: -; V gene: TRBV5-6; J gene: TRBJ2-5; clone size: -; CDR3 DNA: TGTGCCAGCAACCCTGGAGACAGGGGAGGGGAGACCCAGTACTTC; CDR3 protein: CASNPGDRGGETQYF
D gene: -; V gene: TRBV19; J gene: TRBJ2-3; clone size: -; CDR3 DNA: TGTGCCAGTAGTATACAACCGGACCCTTTCACAGATACGCAGTATTTT; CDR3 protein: CASSIQPDPFTDTQYF
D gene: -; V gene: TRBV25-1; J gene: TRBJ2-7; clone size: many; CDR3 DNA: TGTGCCAGCAGTGCTACAAATCCCTACGAGCAGTACTTC; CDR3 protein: CASSATNPYEQYF
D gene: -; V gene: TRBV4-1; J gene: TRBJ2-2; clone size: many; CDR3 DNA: TGCGCCAGCAGCCAAGATCAGGGATTCCACGAGGACGAGGCCGGGGAGCTGTTTTTT; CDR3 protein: CASSQDQGFHEDEAGELFF
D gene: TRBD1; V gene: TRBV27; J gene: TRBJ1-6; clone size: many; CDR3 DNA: TGTGCCAGCAGTGTCCCGCCCAGGGGGCCGGATTCACCCCTCCACTTT; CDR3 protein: CASSVPPRGPDSPLHF
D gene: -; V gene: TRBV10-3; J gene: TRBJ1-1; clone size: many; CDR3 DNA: TGTGCCATCAGTCTACACGAGTCCAACACTGAAGCTTTCTTT; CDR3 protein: CAISLHESNTEAFF